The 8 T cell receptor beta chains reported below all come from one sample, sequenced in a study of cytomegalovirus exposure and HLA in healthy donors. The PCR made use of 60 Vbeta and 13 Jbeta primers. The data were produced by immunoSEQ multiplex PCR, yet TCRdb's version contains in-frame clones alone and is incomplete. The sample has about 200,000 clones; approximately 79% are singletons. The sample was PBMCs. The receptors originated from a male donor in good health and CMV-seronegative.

CDR3 residues: CASSRNRDRGRTDTQYF. CDR3 in DNA: TGTGCCAGCAGCCGAAACCGGGACAGGGGACGCACAGATACGCAGTATTTT. The chain combines TRBV4-2 with TRBJ2-3, with TRBD1 matching 10 bases. CDR3 length equals 17 residues. Germline trimming cut 4 bases from V and 1 base from J; bases unmatched to any gene: 8. Germline lookup yields CDR1 LGHNA and CDR2 YNFKEQ.

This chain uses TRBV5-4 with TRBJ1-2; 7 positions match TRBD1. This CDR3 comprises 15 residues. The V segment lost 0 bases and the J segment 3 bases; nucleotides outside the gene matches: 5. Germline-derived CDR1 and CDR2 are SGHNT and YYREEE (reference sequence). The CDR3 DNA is TGTGCCAGCAGCTTGGGAGGGGGCGGTGACTATGGCTACACCTTC. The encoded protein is CASSLGGGGDYGYTF.

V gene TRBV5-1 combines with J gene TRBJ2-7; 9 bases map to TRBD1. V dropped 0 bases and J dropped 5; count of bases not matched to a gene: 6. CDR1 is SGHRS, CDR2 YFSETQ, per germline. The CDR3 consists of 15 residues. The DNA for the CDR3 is TGCGCCAGCAGCTTGGCCGGGACAGGGATCCACGAGCAGTACTTC. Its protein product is CASSLAGTGIHEQYF.

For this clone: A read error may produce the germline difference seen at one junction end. In DNA, the CDR3 is TGTGCCAGCAGTTGGTTCAGTCTTCAGCGGCACTACGGCTACACCTTC. As protein: CASSWFSLQRHYGYTF. The rearrangement uses TRBV28 and TRBJ1-2; D gene ambiguous. Looked up from germline, CDR1 is MDHEN and CDR2 is SYDVKM. The CDR3 spans 16 residues.

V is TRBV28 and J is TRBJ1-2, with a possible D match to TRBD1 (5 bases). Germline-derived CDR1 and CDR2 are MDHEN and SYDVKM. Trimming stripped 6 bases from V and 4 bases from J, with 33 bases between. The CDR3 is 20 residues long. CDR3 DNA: TGTGCCAGCAGGCCAAATCGTTCGTGGTTGGGAGGGGAATGGGGCTATGGCTACACCTTC. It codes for CASRPNRSWLGGEWGYGYTF.

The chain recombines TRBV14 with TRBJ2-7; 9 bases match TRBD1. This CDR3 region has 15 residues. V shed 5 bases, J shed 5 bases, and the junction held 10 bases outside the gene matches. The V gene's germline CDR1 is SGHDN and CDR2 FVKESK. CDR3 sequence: CASSYAGTGNHEQYF. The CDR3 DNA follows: TGTGCCAGCAGCTACGCCGGGACAGGGAACCACGAGCAGTACTTC.

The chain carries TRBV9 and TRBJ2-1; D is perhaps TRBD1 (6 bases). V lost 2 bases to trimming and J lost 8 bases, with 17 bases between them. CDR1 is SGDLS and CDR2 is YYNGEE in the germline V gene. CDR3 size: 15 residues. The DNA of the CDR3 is TGTGCCAGCAGCGTCGACCCAGGGGAACGTGATGAGCAGTTCTTC. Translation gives CASSVDPGERDEQFF.

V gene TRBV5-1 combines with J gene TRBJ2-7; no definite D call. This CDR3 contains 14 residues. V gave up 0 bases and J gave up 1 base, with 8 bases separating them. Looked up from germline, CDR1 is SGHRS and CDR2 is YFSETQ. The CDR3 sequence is CASSLGRSSYEQYF. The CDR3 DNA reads TGCGCCAGCAGCTTGGGTAGGAGTTCCTACGAGCAGTACTTC.